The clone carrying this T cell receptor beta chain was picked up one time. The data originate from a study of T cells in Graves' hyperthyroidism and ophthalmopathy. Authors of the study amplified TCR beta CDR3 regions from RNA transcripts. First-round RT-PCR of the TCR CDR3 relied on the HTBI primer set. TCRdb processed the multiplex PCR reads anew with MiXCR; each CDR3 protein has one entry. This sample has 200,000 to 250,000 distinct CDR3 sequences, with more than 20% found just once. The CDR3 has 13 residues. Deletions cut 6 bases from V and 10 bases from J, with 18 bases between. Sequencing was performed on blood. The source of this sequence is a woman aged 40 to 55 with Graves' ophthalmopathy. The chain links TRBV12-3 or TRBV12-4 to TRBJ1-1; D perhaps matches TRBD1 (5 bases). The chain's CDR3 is CASSTTAETAAFF. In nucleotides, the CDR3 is TGTGCCAGCAGCACGACAGCGGAGACGGCAGCTTTCTTT.